This T cell receptor beta chain was observed in a study of early T cells in non-severe SARS-CoV-2 infection. This CDR3 is 16 amino acids long. Germline values: CDR1 MNHNS, CDR2 SASEGT. V gave up 6 bases and J gave up 0 bases, with 17 bases separating them. The table lists this clonotype with a few counts. TCRdb re-derived calls from the 5' RACE reads in MiXCR, one entry per CDR3 protein. The data show approximately 70,000 distinct CDR3 sequences, about 12% seen once. V and J are TRBV6-1 and TRBJ2-5; D possibly matches TRBD1 or TRBD2 (5 bases each). Material: whole blood. The clonotype was recovered from an adult who was a healthcare worker with PCR-confirmed SARS-CoV-2 infection or an uninfected control (not recorded which). The CDR3 spells CASRYKPGRNQETQYF. In DNA form, the CDR3 reads TGTGCCAGCAGGTACAAGCCGGGACGCAACCAAGAGACCCAGTACTTC.